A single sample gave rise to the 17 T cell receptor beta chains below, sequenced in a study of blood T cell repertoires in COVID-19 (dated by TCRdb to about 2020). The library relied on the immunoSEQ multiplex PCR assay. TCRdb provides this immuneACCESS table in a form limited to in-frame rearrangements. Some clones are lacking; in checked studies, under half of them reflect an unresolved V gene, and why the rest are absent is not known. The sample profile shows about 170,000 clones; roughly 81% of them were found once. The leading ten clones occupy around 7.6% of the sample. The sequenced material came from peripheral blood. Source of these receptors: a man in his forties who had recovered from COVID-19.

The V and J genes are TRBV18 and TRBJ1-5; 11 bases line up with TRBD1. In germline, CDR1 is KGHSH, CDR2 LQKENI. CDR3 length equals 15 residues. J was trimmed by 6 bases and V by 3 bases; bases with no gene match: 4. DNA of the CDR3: TGTGCCAGCTCACCCTCGGGACAGGGGGTTCAGCCCCAGCATTTT. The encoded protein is CASSPSGQGVQPQHF.

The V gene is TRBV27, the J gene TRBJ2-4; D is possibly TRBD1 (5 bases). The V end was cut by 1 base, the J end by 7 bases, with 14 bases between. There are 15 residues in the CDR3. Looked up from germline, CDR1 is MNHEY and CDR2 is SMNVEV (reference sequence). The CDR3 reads CASSLLGQGRNIQYF. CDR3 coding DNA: TGTGCCAGCAGTTTATTAGGGCAGGGTAGGAACATTCAGTACTTC.

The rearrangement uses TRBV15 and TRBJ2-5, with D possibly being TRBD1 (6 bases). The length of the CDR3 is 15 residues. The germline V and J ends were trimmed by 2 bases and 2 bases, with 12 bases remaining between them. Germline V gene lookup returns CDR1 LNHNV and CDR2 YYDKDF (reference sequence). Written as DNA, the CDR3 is TGTGCCACCAGCAGACCAGGACAGTATCAAGAGACCCAGTACTTC. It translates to CATSRPGQYQETQYF.

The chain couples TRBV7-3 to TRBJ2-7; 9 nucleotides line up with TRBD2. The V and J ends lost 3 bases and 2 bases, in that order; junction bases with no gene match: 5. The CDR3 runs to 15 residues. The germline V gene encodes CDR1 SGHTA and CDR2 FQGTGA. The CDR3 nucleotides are TGTGCCAGCAGCTTGGCGGGGGGGCCGGCCTACGAGCAGTACTTC. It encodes CASSLAGGPAYEQYF.

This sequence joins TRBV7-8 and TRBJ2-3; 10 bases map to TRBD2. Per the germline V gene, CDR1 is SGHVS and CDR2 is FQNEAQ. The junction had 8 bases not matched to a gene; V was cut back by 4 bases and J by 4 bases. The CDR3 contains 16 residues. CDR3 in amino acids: CASSSGPSGGADTQYF. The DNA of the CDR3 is TGTGCCAGCAGCTCAGGCCCTAGCGGGGGTGCAGATACGCAGTATTTT.

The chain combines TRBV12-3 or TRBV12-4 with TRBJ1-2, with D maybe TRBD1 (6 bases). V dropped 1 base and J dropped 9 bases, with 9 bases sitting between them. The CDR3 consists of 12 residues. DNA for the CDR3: TGTGCCAGCAGTTTAGGAGGACAGAGCTACACCTTC. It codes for CASSLGGQSYTF.

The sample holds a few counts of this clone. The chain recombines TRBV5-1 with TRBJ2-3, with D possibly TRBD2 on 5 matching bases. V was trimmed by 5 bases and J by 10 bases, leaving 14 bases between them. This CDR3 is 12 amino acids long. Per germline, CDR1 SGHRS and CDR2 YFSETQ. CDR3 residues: CASSKNGGPQYF. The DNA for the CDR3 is TGCGCCAGCAGTAAGAACGGCGGGCCGCAGTATTTT.

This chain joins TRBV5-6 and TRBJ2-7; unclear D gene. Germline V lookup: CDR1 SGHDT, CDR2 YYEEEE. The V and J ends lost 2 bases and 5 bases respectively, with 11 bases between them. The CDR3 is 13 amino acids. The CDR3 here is CASSFDRVNEQYF. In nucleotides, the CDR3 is TGTGCCAGCAGCTTTGACCGGGTCAACGAGCAGTACTTC.

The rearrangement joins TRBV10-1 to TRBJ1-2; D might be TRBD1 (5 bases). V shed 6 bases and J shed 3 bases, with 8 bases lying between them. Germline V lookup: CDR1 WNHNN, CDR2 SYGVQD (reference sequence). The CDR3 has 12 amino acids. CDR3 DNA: TGCGCCAGCAGGGCGGGGGACTATGGCTACACCTTC. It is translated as CASRAGDYGYTF.

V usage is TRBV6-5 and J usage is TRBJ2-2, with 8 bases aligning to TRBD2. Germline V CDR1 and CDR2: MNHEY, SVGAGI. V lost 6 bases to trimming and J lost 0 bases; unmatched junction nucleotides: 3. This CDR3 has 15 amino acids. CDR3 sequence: CASRVAGTNTGELFF. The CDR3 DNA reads TGTGCCAGCAGGGTAGCGGGAACGAACACCGGGGAGCTGTTTTTT.

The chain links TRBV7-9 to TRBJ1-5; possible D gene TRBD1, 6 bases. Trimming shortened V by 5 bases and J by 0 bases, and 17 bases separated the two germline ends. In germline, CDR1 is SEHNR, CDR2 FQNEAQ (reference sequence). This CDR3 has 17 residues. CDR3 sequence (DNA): TGTGCCAGCAGCAACGCACAGGGCCCTTATAGCAATCAGCCCCAGCATTTT. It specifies CASSNAQGPYSNQPQHF.

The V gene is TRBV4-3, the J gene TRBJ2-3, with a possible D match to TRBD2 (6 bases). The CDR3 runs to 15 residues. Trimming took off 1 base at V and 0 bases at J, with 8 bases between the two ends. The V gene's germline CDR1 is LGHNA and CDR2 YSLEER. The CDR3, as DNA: TGCGCCAGCAGCCAAGTAGCGGCTAGCACAGATACGCAGTATTTT. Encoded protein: CASSQVAASTDTQYF.

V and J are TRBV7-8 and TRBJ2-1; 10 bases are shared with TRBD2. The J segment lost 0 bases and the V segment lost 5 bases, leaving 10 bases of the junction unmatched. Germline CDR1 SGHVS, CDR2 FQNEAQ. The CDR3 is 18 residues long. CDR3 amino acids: CASSKLAGFPSSYNEQFF. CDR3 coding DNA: TGTGCCAGCAGCAAACTAGCGGGATTCCCTAGCTCCTACAATGAGCAGTTCTTC.

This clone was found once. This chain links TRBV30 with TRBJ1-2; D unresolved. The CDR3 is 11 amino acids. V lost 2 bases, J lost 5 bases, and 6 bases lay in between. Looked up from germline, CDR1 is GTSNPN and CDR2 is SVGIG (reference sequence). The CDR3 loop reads CAWSQEYGYTF. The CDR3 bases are TGTGCCTGGAGTCAGGAATATGGCTACACCTTC.

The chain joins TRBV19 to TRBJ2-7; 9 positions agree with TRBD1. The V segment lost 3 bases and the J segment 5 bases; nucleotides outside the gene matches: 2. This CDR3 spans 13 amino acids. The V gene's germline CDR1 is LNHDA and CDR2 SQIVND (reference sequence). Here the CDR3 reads CASSMGQGDEQYF. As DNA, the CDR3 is TGTGCCAGTAGTATGGGACAGGGTGACGAGCAGTACTTC.

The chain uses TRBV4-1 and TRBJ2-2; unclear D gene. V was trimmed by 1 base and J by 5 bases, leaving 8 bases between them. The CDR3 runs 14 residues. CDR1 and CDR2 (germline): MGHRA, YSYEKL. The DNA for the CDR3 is TGCGCCAGCAGCCAAGCCAGGTTTACCGGGGAGCTGTTTTTT. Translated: CASSQARFTGELFF.

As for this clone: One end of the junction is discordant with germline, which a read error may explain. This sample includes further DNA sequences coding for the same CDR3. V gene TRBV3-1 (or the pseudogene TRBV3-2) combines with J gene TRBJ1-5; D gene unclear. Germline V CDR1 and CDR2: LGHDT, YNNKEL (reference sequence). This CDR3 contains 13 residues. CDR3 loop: CASSQGGNQPQHF. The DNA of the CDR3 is TGTGCCAGCAGTCAAGGCGGCAATCAGCCCCAGCATTTT.